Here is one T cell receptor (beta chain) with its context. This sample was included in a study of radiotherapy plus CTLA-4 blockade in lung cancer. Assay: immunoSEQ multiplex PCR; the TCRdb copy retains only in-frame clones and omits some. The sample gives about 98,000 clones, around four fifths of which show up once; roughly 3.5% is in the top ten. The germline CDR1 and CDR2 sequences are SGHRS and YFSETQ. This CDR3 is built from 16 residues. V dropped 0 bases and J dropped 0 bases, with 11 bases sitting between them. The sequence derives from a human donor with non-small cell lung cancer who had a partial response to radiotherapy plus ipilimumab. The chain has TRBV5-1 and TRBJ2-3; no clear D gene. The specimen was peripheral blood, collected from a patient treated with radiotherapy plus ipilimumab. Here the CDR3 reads CASSLESSASTDTQYF. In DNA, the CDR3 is TGCGCCAGCAGCTTGGAATCGAGCGCAAGCACAGATACGCAGTATTTT.